The next 20 T cell receptor beta chains were all read from a single sample in a study of blood T cell repertoires in COVID-19. The repertoire was sequenced with immunoSEQ multiplex PCR; TCRdb's copy has only in-frame clones and lacks some. The top ten hold 2% to 3% of the sample, which has around 200,000 clones, 87% seen once. The sample taken for sequencing was peripheral blood. The receptors were gathered from a man aged 35 to 55 with active or convalescent COVID-19.

The chain couples TRBV19 to TRBJ1-5; D is possibly TRBD1 (6 bases). CDR3 length: 16 residues. Trimming pared 3 bases from V and 5 bases from J, leaving 17 bases between. CDR1 and CDR2 (germline): LNHDA, SQIVND (reference sequence). CDR3 nucleotides: TGTGCCAGTAGTATGATCCCTGGCAGGGGTGATCAGCCCCAGCATTTT. Its translation: CASSMIPGRGDQPQHF.

This sequence joins TRBV27 and TRBJ2-2; 9 bases match TRBD1. V shed 8 bases and J 6 bases; nucleotides not matched to a gene: 4. This CDR3 has 13 residues. CDR1 is MNHEY and CDR2 is SMNVEV in the germline V gene (reference sequence). The CDR3 DNA is TGTGCCAGCCGGACAGGGGAGGCCGGGGAGCTGTTTTTT. It translates to CASRTGEAGELFF.

The sample holds one count of this clone. The J gene is TRBJ2-2, the V gene TRBV14; tentative D call: TRBD1 (5 bases). This CDR3 is built from 15 residues. CDR1 is SGHDN and CDR2 is FVKESK in the germline V gene. Between the trimmed V and J ends, which lost 1 base and 0 bases, there was a span of 6 bases. CDR3 region: CASSQGQSNTGELFF. CDR3 bases: TGTGCCAGCAGCCAAGGACAGTCGAACACCGGGGAGCTGTTTTTT.

J is TRBJ2-7 and V is TRBV11-2, with D tentatively TRBD1 (5 bases). This CDR3 is built from 14 residues. In germline, CDR1 is SGHAT, CDR2 FQNNGV. Trimming cost V 2 bases and J 9 bases, with 17 bases left between them. The CDR3 bases are TGTGCCAGCAGCTTAAAGGGGTCGAGTTCGGGGCAGTACTTC. This sequence encodes CASSLKGSSSGQYF. Together with reference TRBV11-2 and TRBJ2-7, the CDR3 gives the full variable domain: EAGVAQSPRYKIIEKRQSVAFWCNPISGHATLYWYQQILGQGPKLLIQFQNNGVVDDSQLPKDRFSAERLKGVDSTLKIQPAKLEDSAVYLCASSLKGSSSGQYFGPGTRLTVT.

V usage is TRBV2 and J usage is TRBJ1-5; 8 bases match TRBD1. V was clipped by 6 bases and J by 2 bases; unmatched bases: 6. Germline V gene lookup returns CDR1 SNHLY and CDR2 FYNNEI. This CDR3 has 15 residues. The CDR3 nucleotides are TGTGCCAGCAGAAGCCAGGGGGCAGGCAATCAGCCCCAGCATTTT. Protein sequence: CASRSQGAGNQPQHF.

The chain is built from TRBV15 and TRBJ2-3, with D possibly matching TRBD2 (9 bases). V gave up 0 bases and J gave up 11 bases, with 18 bases separating them. The CDR3 extends over 15 amino acids. In germline, CDR1 is LNHNV, CDR2 YYDKDF (reference sequence). The CDR3 coding sequence is TGTGCCACCAGCAGAGATGGAGCGGGGGGACAGGAGCAGTATTTT. This sequence encodes CATSRDGAGGQEQYF.

This rearrangement joins TRBV24-1 to TRBJ1-2; 7 bases are shared with TRBD1. The CDR3 is made up of 13 amino acids. The V gene's germline CDR1 is KGHDR and CDR2 SFDVKD. The V segment lost 3 bases and the J segment 4 bases; nucleotides outside the gene matches: 1. In DNA, the CDR3 is TGTGCCACCAGTGATCGACAGGGCTATGGCTACACCTTC. This sequence encodes CATSDRQGYGYTF.

This chain joins TRBV28 and TRBJ1-2; D not certain. Per the germline V gene, CDR1 is MDHEN and CDR2 is SYDVKM. CDR3 size: 13 residues. The V and J ends lost 2 bases and 7 bases respectively, with 11 bases between them. The CDR3 protein is CASSLPGRSGYTF. In nucleotides, the CDR3 is TGTGCCAGCAGTTTACCGGGAAGGAGTGGCTACACCTTC.

The rearrangement uses TRBV6-5 and TRBJ2-5; maybe TRBD2 (5 bases). The germline V gene has CDR1 MNHEY and CDR2 SVGAGI. V lost 8 bases, J lost 7 bases, and 20 bases lay in between. The length of the CDR3 is 14 residues. DNA of the CDR3: TGTGCCAGCTCCCCGAGAGGGAGATTAGGGACCCAGTACTTC. It codes for CASSPRGRLGTQYF.

This chain connects TRBV7-9 to TRBJ2-7; D not certain. V lost 4 bases, J lost 1 base, and 14 bases lay in between. CDR3 length equals 15 residues. Germline CDR1 is SEHNR and CDR2 is FQNEAQ (reference sequence). The CDR3 here is CASSYPRTPSYEQYF. DNA of the CDR3: TGTGCCAGCAGCTACCCCAGAACACCTTCCTACGAGCAGTACTTC. The full variable domain, completed using reference TRBV7-9 and TRBJ2-7, is DTGVSQNPRHKITKRGQNVTFRCDPISEHNRLYWYRQTLGQGPEFLTYFQNEAQLEKSRLLSDRFSAERPKGSFSTLEIQRTEQGDSAMYLCASSYPRTPSYEQYFGPGTRLTVT.

J is TRBJ1-1 and V is TRBV19; a weak D match, TRBD1 (5 bases). From germline, CDR1 is LNHDA and CDR2 SQIVND (reference sequence). Trimming took off 6 bases at V and 11 bases at J, with 16 bases between the two ends. CDR3 length: 12 amino acids. The CDR3 region is CASSPRQLDAFF. The CDR3 DNA reads as TGTGCCAGTAGCCCCCGACAGCTGGATGCTTTCTTT.

The chain recombines TRBV6-5 with TRBJ2-5, with a possible D match to TRBD1 (6 bases). V was cut by 4 bases and J by 0 bases, with 12 bases left in between. Looked up from germline, CDR1 is MNHEY and CDR2 is SVGAGI. This CDR3 has 15 residues. CDR3 loop: CASSSGQPYQETQYF. DNA of the CDR3: TGTGCCAGCAGTTCTGGACAGCCCTACCAAGAGACCCAGTACTTC.

The chain combines TRBV5-6 with TRBJ2-7, with a possible D match to TRBD1 (5 bases). Germline CDR1 reads SGHDT; CDR2 reads YYEEEE. The CDR3 runs to 15 residues. V lost 4 bases, J lost 7 bases, and 21 bases lay in between. CDR3 sequence: CASSLRQGKVGEQYF. The CDR3 coding sequence is TGTGCCAGCAGCCTGAGGCAGGGTAAAGTCGGAGAGCAGTACTTC.

The chain recombines TRBV27 with TRBJ2-7; 12 nucleotides line up with TRBD1. CDR1 is MNHEY, CDR2 SMNVEV, per germline (reference sequence). Losses at the gene ends were 6 bases for V and 3 bases for J; bases not matched to a gene: 9. This CDR3 contains 16 residues. This CDR3 reads CASRDNRDRGLYEQYF. For the CDR3, the DNA is TGTGCCAGCAGAGACAACCGGGACAGGGGGCTCTACGAGCAGTACTTC.

Only a few counts were recorded for this clone. The rearrangement uses TRBV4-1 and TRBJ1-3, with 7 bases matching TRBD1. Trimming at V came to 0 bases and at J to 8 bases, leaving 13 bases not matched to a gene. Germline CDR1 and CDR2: MGHRA and YSYEKL. The CDR3 consists of 17 residues. The CDR3 here is CASSQDRIGGLVDTIYF. The DNA for the CDR3 is TGCGCCAGCAGCCAAGATAGGATAGGGGGCTTGGTTGACACCATATATTTT.

The rearrangement uses TRBV18 and TRBJ2-2; 9 nucleotides align to TRBD2. The CDR3 has 13 amino acids. CDR1 KGHSH and CDR2 LQKENI come from the germline V gene. The CDR3 sequence is CVTSGENTGELFF. As DNA, the CDR3 is TGTGTGACTAGCGGAGAGAACACCGGGGAGCTGTTTTTT.

The V gene is TRBV4-3, the J gene TRBJ1-1; tentatively, D is TRBD1 (6 bases). Trimming removed 1 base at V and 0 bases at J, with 12 bases between. Germline V gives CDR1 LGHNA, CDR2 YSLEER. The CDR3 extends over 16 amino acids. DNA of the CDR3: TGCGCCAGCAGCCAAGTAGGGGGGGCTCTGAACACTGAAGCTTTCTTT. Translated: CASSQVGGALNTEAFF.

The chain has TRBV5-1 and TRBJ2-3; 9 bases fit TRBD1. The V and J ends lost 4 bases and 2 bases, in that order; junction bases with no gene match: 8. The length of the CDR3 is 16 residues. Germline V gives CDR1 SGHRS, CDR2 YFSETQ. CDR3 bases: TGCGCCAGCAGCCCGGGACAGGGTGAAATCACAGATACGCAGTATTTT. This sequence encodes CASSPGQGEITDTQYF.

J is TRBJ1-1 and V is TRBV3-1 (or the pseudogene TRBV3-2); 8 bases are a match to TRBD1. The CDR3 is 14 residues long. The J segment lost 4 bases and the V segment lost 3 bases, leaving 4 bases of the junction unmatched. Germline values: CDR1 LGHDT, CDR2 YNNKEL (reference sequence). The CDR3 loop is CASSQQGAATEAFF. In DNA form, the CDR3 reads TGTGCCAGCAGCCAGCAGGGGGCGGCCACTGAAGCTTTCTTT.

The chain employs TRBV4-3 and TRBJ2-5; tentative D call: TRBD2 (6 bases). CDR3 size: 15 residues. V lost 0 bases to trimming and J lost 5 bases, with 13 bases between them. The V gene's germline CDR1 is LGHNA and CDR2 YSLEER. The DNA for the CDR3 is TGCGCCAGCAGCCAAGAGTCGGGGGTGGCTGAGACCCAGTACTTC. Translated, it gives CASSQESGVAETQYF.